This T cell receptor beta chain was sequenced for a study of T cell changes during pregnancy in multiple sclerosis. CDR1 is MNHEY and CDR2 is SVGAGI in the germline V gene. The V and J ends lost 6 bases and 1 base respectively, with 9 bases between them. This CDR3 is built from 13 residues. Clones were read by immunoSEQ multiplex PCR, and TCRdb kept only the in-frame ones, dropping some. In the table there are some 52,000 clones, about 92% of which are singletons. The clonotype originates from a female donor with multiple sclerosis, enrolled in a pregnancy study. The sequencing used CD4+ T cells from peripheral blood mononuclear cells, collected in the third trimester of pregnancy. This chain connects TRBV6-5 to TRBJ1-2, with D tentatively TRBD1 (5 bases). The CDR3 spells CASRTALNYGYTF. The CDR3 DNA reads TGTGCCAGCAGGACAGCGCTTAACTATGGCTACACCTTC.